The rows below give T cell receptor beta chains drawn from one sample of a study of blood T cell repertoires in COVID-19. Using immunoSEQ multiplex PCR, the repertoire was profiled, and TCRdb retains in-frame clones only, with some absent. This table has nearly 90,000 clones, 80% to 95% appearing once. The sequenced sample consisted of peripheral blood. These receptors came from a man younger than 30 with COVID-19, enrolled during active disease. Both conserved end residues are part of each CDR3. D genes are given only for firm matches. Only some rows state a clone size, as once, few, many or a class for expanded clones.

clone_size | d_call | j_call | v_call | cdr3_aa | cdr3_nt
. | . | TRBJ2-7 | TRBV15 | CATSRDRAVYEQYF | TGTGCCACCAGCAGAGATAGAGCCGTCTACGAGCAGTACTTC
. | TRBD2 | TRBJ2-7 | TRBV3-1/TRBV3-2 | CASSQGAGVYEQYF | TGTGCCAGCAGCCAAGGAGCGGGAGTTTACGAGCAGTACTTC
. | . | TRBJ2-2 | TRBV7-6 | CASSLVAGERLSGELFF | TGTGCCAGCAGCTTAGTAGCCGGGGAGCGTTTGTCCGGGGAGCTGTTTTTT
. | . | TRBJ2-1 | TRBV4-3 | CASSQDPSSYNEQFF | TGCGCCAGCAGCCAAGATCCGAGCTCCTACAATGAGCAGTTCTTC
. | . | TRBJ2-7 | TRBV28 | CASSSDQGPPYEQYF | TGTGCCAGCAGTTCCGACCAGGGGCCGCCCTACGAGCAGTACTTC
. | . | TRBJ2-5 | TRBV6-6 | CASSYGGETQYF | TGTGCCAGCAGTTATGGAGGGGAGACCCAGTACTTC
. | TRBD2 | TRBJ2-7 | TRBV30 | CAWSVLARTSGRDYYSYEQYF | TGTGCCTGGAGTGTACTTGCCAGGACTAGCGGGAGGGATTACTATTCCTACGAGCAGTACTTC
. | . | TRBJ2-2 | TRBV19 | CAGTIANTGELFF | TGTGCCGGCACTATCGCGAACACCGGGGAGCTGTTTTTT
. | . | TRBJ2-7 | TRBV14 | CASSWVGEQYF | TGTGCCAGCAGCTGGGTCGGGGAGCAGTACTTC
. | . | TRBJ1-2 | TRBV25-1 | CASSASGVDGYTF | TGTGCCAGCAGTGCCTCGGGAGTAGATGGCTACACCTTC
once | . | TRBJ2-1 | TRBV28 | CASSFLPSEQFF | TGTGCCAGCAGTTTCCTCCCTAGTGAGCAGTTCTTC
once | . | TRBJ1-3 | TRBV5-4 | CASSLGGQVSGNTIYF | TGTGCCAGCAGCTTGGGGGGACAAGTCTCTGGAAACACCATATATTTT
few | TRBD2 | TRBJ2-7 | TRBV25-1 | CASGGSGRASYEQYF | TGTGCCAGCGGGGGTAGCGGGAGGGCCTCTTACGAGCAGTACTTC
. | . | TRBJ1-2 | TRBV30 | CAWRLPGWDYGYTF | TGTGCCTGGAGACTTCCAGGGTGGGACTATGGCTACACCTTC
. | TRBD1 | TRBJ1-1 | TRBV10-1 | CASRAGGETEAFF | TGCGCCAGCAGGGCAGGGGGCGAGACTGAAGCTTTCTTT
. | . | TRBJ2-1 | TRBV11-2 | CASSLVLGGSGYNEQFF | TGTGCCAGCAGCTTAGTACTTGGAGGGAGTGGCTACAATGAGCAGTTCTTC
. | . | TRBJ2-5 | TRBV11-2 | CASSLALQDRETQYF | TGTGCCAGCAGCTTAGCACTCCAGGATCGAGAGACCCAGTACTTC
. | . | TRBJ2-7 | TRBV3-1/TRBV3-2 | CASSPYTSSYEQYF | TGTGCCAGCAGCCCCTATACGAGCTCCTACGAGCAGTACTTC
. | . | TRBJ1-5 | TRBV27 | CASSLSTGEGNQPQHF | TGTGCCAGCAGTTTATCAACGGGGGAAGGCAATCAGCCCCAGCATTTT